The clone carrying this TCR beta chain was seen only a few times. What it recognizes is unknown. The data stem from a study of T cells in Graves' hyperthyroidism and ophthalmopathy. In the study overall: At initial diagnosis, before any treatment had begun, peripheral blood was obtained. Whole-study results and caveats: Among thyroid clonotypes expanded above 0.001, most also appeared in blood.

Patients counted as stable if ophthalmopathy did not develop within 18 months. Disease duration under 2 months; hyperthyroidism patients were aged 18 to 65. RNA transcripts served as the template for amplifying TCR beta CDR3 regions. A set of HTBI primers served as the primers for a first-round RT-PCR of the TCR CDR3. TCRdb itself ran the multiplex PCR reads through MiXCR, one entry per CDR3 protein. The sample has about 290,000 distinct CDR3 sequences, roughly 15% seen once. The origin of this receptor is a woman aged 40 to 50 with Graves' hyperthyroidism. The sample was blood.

CDR3 region: CASTDLGQYSPLHF. The DNA for the CDR3 is TGTGCCAGCACCGACCTGGGACAGTATTCACCCCTCCACTTT. The V gene is TRBV6-1, the J gene TRBJ1-6; the match to TRBD1 covers 7 bases. Germline assignment: CDR1 MNHNS and CDR2 SASEGT. The CDR3 sequence is 14 residues long. Unmatched junction bases numbered 8, after V lost 7 bases and J lost 8 bases.